The rows below give T cell receptor beta chains drawn from one sample of a study of a mutant IDH1 vaccine in newly diagnosed glioma. Sequencing used immunoSEQ multiplex PCR; TCRdb keeps in-frame clones, though not all of them. The table shows 70,000 or so clones, with 85% to 90% occurring only once. These TCRs are of unknown antigen specificity. This specimen was PBMCs, taken from a glioma patient whose treatment included an IDH1 peptide vaccine. These receptors were collected from a young man with glioma. Each CDR3 is given with its conserved first and last residue. The D gene is left open where the match is weak. Part of the rows lack a size; the others show once, few, many or a class for expanded clones.

J gene: TRBJ2-7; V gene: TRBV27; clone size: NA; D gene: NA; CDR3 DNA: TGTGCCAGCAGTTCCGCGGGACAAGGGTTGAGGGAGCAGTACTTC; CDR3 protein: CASSSAGQGLREQYF
J gene: TRBJ2-1; V gene: TRBV7-2; clone size: NA; D gene: TRBD2; CDR3 DNA: TGTGCCAGCAGCTTAGTGACTAGCGGAGACAATGAGCAGTTCTTC; CDR3 protein: CASSLVTSGDNEQFF
J gene: TRBJ2-7; V gene: TRBV5-6; clone size: NA; D gene: NA; CDR3 DNA: TGTGCCAGCAGCTTTCGGGACACTCCGTTCTCCTACGAGCAGTACTTC; CDR3 protein: CASSFRDTPFSYEQYF
J gene: TRBJ2-5; V gene: TRBV20-1; clone size: NA; D gene: NA; CDR3 DNA: TGCAGTGCTAGGCACCAAGAGACCCAGTACTTC; CDR3 protein: CSARHQETQYF
J gene: TRBJ1-4; V gene: TRBV5-5; clone size: NA; D gene: TRBD1; CDR3 DNA: TGTGCCAGCAGCACGACAGGGCCTAGGGAAAAACTGTTTTTT; CDR3 protein: CASSTTGPREKLFF
J gene: TRBJ2-2; V gene: TRBV5-1; clone size: NA; D gene: NA; CDR3 DNA: TGCGCCAGCAGCATGGGACCGACCACCGGGGAGCTGTTTTTT; CDR3 protein: CASSMGPTTGELFF
J gene: TRBJ1-2; V gene: TRBV7-2; clone size: NA; D gene: TRBD1; CDR3 DNA: TGTGCCAGCAGCTTAATCGGGACAGCCTATGGCTACACCTTC; CDR3 protein: CASSLIGTAYGYTF
J gene: TRBJ2-1; V gene: TRBV5-1; clone size: NA; D gene: NA; CDR3 DNA: TGCGCCAGCAGCGACCGATATGAGCAGTTCTTC; CDR3 protein: CASSDRYEQFF
J gene: TRBJ1-1; V gene: TRBV16; clone size: NA; D gene: NA; CDR3 DNA: TGTGCCAGCAGCCGTTTCGGGGGAGACACTGAAGCTTTCTTT; CDR3 protein: CASSRFGGDTEAFF
J gene: TRBJ1-2; V gene: TRBV28; clone size: once; D gene: NA; CDR3 DNA: TGTGCCAGCAGTTTGGGCCTCACCAACTATGGCTACACCTTC; CDR3 protein: CASSLGLTNYGYTF
J gene: TRBJ2-7; V gene: TRBV14; clone size: once; D gene: NA; CDR3 DNA: TGTGCCAGCAGCCAAGTCGGCAGGCAGTACTTC; CDR3 protein: CASSQVGRQYF
J gene: TRBJ1-2; V gene: TRBV6-6; clone size: NA; D gene: NA; CDR3 DNA: TGTGCCAGCAGTCCCCTTGGGGGCGCGGATGTGTATGGCTACACCTTC; CDR3 protein: CASSPLGGADVYGYTF
J gene: TRBJ2-1; V gene: TRBV7-3; clone size: once; D gene: TRBD2; CDR3 DNA: TGTGCCAGCAGCCCCCGACTATCTCGGGGGGGCGACAATGAGCAGTTCTTC; CDR3 protein: CASSPRLSRGGDNEQFF
J gene: TRBJ1-1; V gene: TRBV5-1; clone size: NA; D gene: NA; CDR3 DNA: TGCGCCAGCAGCCCGGGGGGCGAATTGGTACCCGAAGCTTTCTTT; CDR3 protein: CASSPGGELVPEAFF
J gene: TRBJ1-3; V gene: TRBV28; clone size: NA; D gene: NA; CDR3 DNA: TGTGCCAGCAGTTTTTTCGCTGGAAACACCATATATTTT; CDR3 protein: CASSFFAGNTIYF
J gene: TRBJ2-3; V gene: TRBV19; clone size: NA; D gene: TRBD1; CDR3 DNA: TGTGCCACGGGACAGGGAGGTGGAAGGCTCAGCACAGATACGCAGTATTTT; CDR3 protein: CATGQGGGRLSTDTQYF
J gene: TRBJ1-2; V gene: TRBV19; clone size: NA; D gene: NA; CDR3 DNA: TGTGCCAGTAGTATCGAGGACACAAGATACACCTTC; CDR3 protein: CASSIEDTRYTF
J gene: TRBJ1-3; V gene: TRBV19; clone size: NA; D gene: NA; CDR3 DNA: TGTGCCAGTACCCAATTGAGGGTCACTACTGGAAACACCATATATTTT; CDR3 protein: CASTQLRVTTGNTIYF
J gene: TRBJ2-3; V gene: TRBV12-5; clone size: NA; D gene: NA; CDR3 DNA: TGTGCTAGTGGTTTGACAACAACCGGGACATTTAGCACAGATACGCAGTATTTT; CDR3 protein: CASGLTTTGTFSTDTQYF
J gene: TRBJ2-7; V gene: TRBV5-4; clone size: NA; D gene: NA; CDR3 DNA: TGTGCCAGCAGCTCGCGCTACGAGCAGTACTTC; CDR3 protein: CASSSRYEQYF
J gene: TRBJ1-1; V gene: TRBV20-1; clone size: few; D gene: TRBD1; CDR3 DNA: TGCAGTGCTTCAGGGGGGGCTGAAGCTTTCTTT; CDR3 protein: CSASGGAEAFF
J gene: TRBJ1-6; V gene: TRBV6-1; clone size: NA; D gene: TRBD1; CDR3 DNA: TGTGCCAGCAGTGAAGCATACAGGGGAGCCTATAATTCACCCCTCCACTTT; CDR3 protein: CASSEAYRGAYNSPLHF
J gene: TRBJ2-1; V gene: TRBV6-4; clone size: NA; D gene: NA; CDR3 DNA: TGTGCCAGCAGTGACTCAGGGGGACCTACTAGCTCCTACAATGAGCAGTTCTTC; CDR3 protein: CASSDSGGPTSSYNEQFF
J gene: TRBJ2-2; V gene: TRBV28; clone size: once; D gene: NA; CDR3 DNA: TGTGCCAGCGGGTTGGGTCGAACCCGTCGGGGAAGGACCGGGGAGCTGTTTTTT; CDR3 protein: CASGLGRTRRGRTGELFF
J gene: TRBJ2-1; V gene: TRBV18; clone size: NA; D gene: TRBD2; CDR3 DNA: TGTGCCAGCTCACCTACCCAGCGGGGGTTCAATGAGCAGTTCTTC; CDR3 protein: CASSPTQRGFNEQFF
J gene: TRBJ2-2; V gene: TRBV2; clone size: NA; D gene: NA; CDR3 DNA: TGTGCCAGCGAGTCCACCGGGGAGCTGTTTTTT; CDR3 protein: CASESTGELFF
J gene: TRBJ2-5; V gene: TRBV5-6; clone size: NA; D gene: NA; CDR3 DNA: TGTGCCAGCAGCTTGGAAGGACCTTATTACTTC; CDR3 protein: CASSLEGPYYF
J gene: TRBJ2-1; V gene: TRBV4-1; clone size: NA; D gene: TRBD2; CDR3 DNA: TGCGCCAGCAGCCAAGTGCGGGGGGCTCCCAGTCATGAGCAGTTCTTC; CDR3 protein: CASSQVRGAPSHEQFF
J gene: TRBJ1-2; V gene: TRBV7-2; clone size: NA; D gene: TRBD1; CDR3 DNA: TGTGCCAGCAGCGCACAGACAGGGACGGACTATGGCTACACCTTC; CDR3 protein: CASSAQTGTDYGYTF
J gene: TRBJ1-5; V gene: TRBV7-2; clone size: NA; D gene: NA; CDR3 DNA: TGTGCCAGCAGCTTAGTTTCCTCCGGAGGGGGAAACCAGCCCCAGCATTTT; CDR3 protein: CASSLVSSGGGNQPQHF
J gene: TRBJ2-3; V gene: TRBV9; clone size: NA; D gene: NA; CDR3 DNA: TGTGCCAGCAGCGCAACGGGACATCCCACAGATACGCAGTATTTT; CDR3 protein: CASSATGHPTDTQYF
J gene: TRBJ2-1; V gene: TRBV9; clone size: NA; D gene: NA; CDR3 DNA: TGTGCCAGCAGCGTAGGCAACCAGCCCAATCCGAAGTTCTTC; CDR3 protein: CASSVGNQPNPKFF
J gene: TRBJ2-7; V gene: TRBV7-9; clone size: NA; D gene: TRBD1; CDR3 DNA: TGTGCCAGCAGCCCCCGGACAGGGTACGAGCAGTACTTC; CDR3 protein: CASSPRTGYEQYF
J gene: TRBJ1-2; V gene: TRBV29-1; clone size: NA; D gene: NA; CDR3 DNA: TGCAGCGCTCGACAGTCTTATGGCTACACCTTC; CDR3 protein: CSARQSYGYTF
J gene: TRBJ1-1; V gene: TRBV19; clone size: NA; D gene: NA; CDR3 DNA: TGTGCCAGTAGTGCCAGCGACAGGGAAGCTTTCTTT; CDR3 protein: CASSASDREAFF
J gene: TRBJ2-5; V gene: TRBV29-1; clone size: NA; D gene: TRBD1; CDR3 DNA: TGCAGCGTTTCCGGGACAGGATTGGGAGAGACCCAGTACTTC; CDR3 protein: CSVSGTGLGETQYF
J gene: TRBJ1-1; V gene: TRBV19; clone size: NA; D gene: NA; CDR3 DNA: TGTGCCAGTAGTATAGGTCCAGGGGTCCCTGAAGCTTTCTTT; CDR3 protein: CASSIGPGVPEAFF
J gene: TRBJ2-1; V gene: TRBV9; clone size: NA; D gene: TRBD2; CDR3 DNA: TGTGCCAGCACCACACTAGCGGGGGCGGATGAGCAGTTCTTC; CDR3 protein: CASTTLAGADEQFF